The T cell receptor (beta chain) described here comes from a study of CD8 T cells in Susac syndrome. The RNA, 0.5 to 1 ug, was put through reverse transcription using random hexamers. With immunoSEQ multiplex PCR, TCR beta CDR3 was amplified across 54 Vbeta and 13 Jbeta. TCRdb called the immunoSEQ multiplex PCR reads again in MiXCR, with one record for every CDR3 protein. The data contain hundreds of thousands of distinct CDR3 sequences, 75% to 90% of them seen just once; the ten biggest clones take up about 0.12%. TEMRA cells were enriched by FACS, while CD8+ and CD4+ T cells were obtained through a negative isolation that was performed magnetically. Germline assignment: CDR1 ENHRY and CDR2 SYGVKD. This CDR3 spans 13 amino acids. V lost 6 bases and J 5 bases, leaving 13 bases between the germline ends. This clonotype was seen once.

This TCR came from a human donor with multiple sclerosis. What was sequenced was CD8+ T cells from PBMCs. The rearrangement links TRBV10-3 to TRBJ1-1, with D possibly being TRBD1 (6 bases). The CDR3 sequence is CAISKTGRTEAFF. CDR3 DNA: TGTGCCATCAGCAAGACAGGTAGGACTGAAGCTTTCTTT.